This entry lists 28 T cell receptor beta chains sequenced from one sample in a study of blood T cell repertoires in COVID-19. Sequencing was performed with immunoSEQ multiplex PCR; in TCRdb, only in-frame clones are kept and a portion is missing. Of about 380,000 clones listed, more than 70% are singletons. The sequenced sample was PBMCs or T cells enriched from blood (not recorded which). These TCRs come from a woman aged 18-29 years who had recovered from COVID-19.

The chain carries TRBV5-1 and TRBJ1-2; 7 bases are a match to TRBD1. The germline V gene has CDR1 SGHRS and CDR2 YFSETQ. After removal of 2 bases from V and 3 bases from J, the junction contained 1 base not matched to a gene. This CDR3 contains 13 residues. In DNA, the CDR3 is TGCGCCAGCAGCTTTGACAGGGACTATGGCTACACCTTC. It translates to CASSFDRDYGYTF.

The gene calls are TRBV6-5 and TRBJ1-3; D ambiguous. V was shortened by 10 bases and J by 4 bases, with 20 bases between the two germline ends. CDR1 and CDR2 (germline): MNHEY, SVGAGI. This CDR3 is built from 15 residues. The CDR3 is CATAVTENVGNTIYF. The CDR3 DNA sequence: TGTGCCACCGCTGTGACGGAGAATGTGGGAAACACCATATATTTT.

The chain joins TRBV2 to TRBJ2-5; 9 bases are shared with TRBD1. In germline, CDR1 is SNHLY, CDR2 FYNNEI. Trimming cost V 6 bases and J 5 bases; bases outside gene matches: 4. The CDR3 consists of 13 residues. CDR3: CASRGTGSETQYF. CDR3 in DNA: TGTGCCAGCAGAGGGACAGGGTCGGAGACCCAGTACTTC.

The chain employs TRBV9 and TRBJ1-2; tentative D call: TRBD1 (6 bases). The V end lost 3 bases, the J end lost 6 bases, and 12 bases lay between the germline ends. Germline values: CDR1 SGDLS, CDR2 YYNGEE. The CDR3 length is 13 residues. The CDR3 region is CASSGWDNDGYTF. In DNA form, the CDR3 reads TGTGCCAGCAGCGGCTGGGACAACGATGGCTACACCTTC.

The chain links TRBV5-4 to TRBJ1-2; 8 nucleotides line up with TRBD1. From germline, CDR1 is SGHNT and CDR2 YYREEE (reference sequence). The CDR3 has 15 amino acids. V shed 4 bases and J 4 bases; nucleotides not matched to a gene: 9. The CDR3 loop is CASSPPGQGTYGYTF. DNA of the CDR3: TGTGCCAGCAGCCCCCCCGGACAGGGAACCTATGGCTACACCTTC.

The chain has TRBV4-3 and TRBJ1-1, with D possibly TRBD1 on 6 matching bases. Germline lookup yields CDR1 LGHNA and CDR2 YSLEER. The CDR3 sequence is 15 residues long. Trimming cost V 0 bases and J 8 bases, with 16 bases left between them. The CDR3 region is CASSQEISPRGEAFF. The CDR3, as DNA: TGCGCCAGCAGCCAAGAAATAAGCCCGAGGGGGGAAGCTTTCTTT.

This clone was seen a single time. This rearrangement joins TRBV6-4 to TRBJ1-2, with 11 bases that match TRBD1. There are 17 residues in the CDR3. With 3 bases clipped from V and 6 bases from J, the junction kept 12 bases outside the gene matches. Looked up from germline, CDR1 is MRHNA and CDR2 is SNTAGT. CDR3 sequence: CASSETGQGATRDGYTF. CDR3 nucleotide sequence: TGTGCCAGCAGTGAAACAGGACAGGGGGCAACGAGAGATGGCTACACCTTC.

The CDR3 bases are TGTGCCAGCAGCCTAGCGGACAACTACGAGCAGTACTTC. Translation: CASSLADNYEQYF. The chain joins TRBV5-5 to TRBJ2-7; 7 bases line up with TRBD2. The germline gives CDR1 SGHKS, CDR2 YYEKEE (reference sequence). This CDR3 region has 13 residues. Losses at the gene ends were 4 bases for V and 3 bases for J; bases not matched to a gene: 4.

This clone was counted only a few times. V usage is TRBV19 and J usage is TRBJ2-7, with 8 bases aligning to TRBD1. Unmatched junction bases numbered 5, after V lost 7 bases and J lost 0 bases. The CDR3 is 14 residues long. Germline CDR1 LNHDA, CDR2 SQIVND (reference sequence). Here the CDR3 reads CASNSRGPSYEQYF. DNA of the CDR3: TGTGCCAGTAATTCCAGGGGGCCCTCCTACGAGCAGTACTTC.

The CDR3 DNA is TGTGCCAGCAGCCCATCCGAGGGTGAGCAGTTCTTC. Translated, it gives CASSPSEGEQFF. The chain carries TRBV5-6 and TRBJ2-1; tentative D call: TRBD2 (5 bases). The V end lost 4 bases, the J end lost 9 bases, and 11 bases lay between the germline ends. The CDR3 spans 12 residues. Germline CDR1 is SGHDT and CDR2 is YYEEEE.

CDR3 amino acids: CASSAPKTGILNTEAFF. CDR3 in DNA: TGTGCCAGCAGCGCGCCAAAGACAGGGATATTGAACACTGAAGCTTTCTTT. The genes are TRBV9 and TRBJ1-1; 7 bases agree with TRBD1. The CDR3 totals 17 residues. The V gene end was trimmed by 3 bases and the J gene end by 0 bases; junction bases not matched to a gene: 11. Germline loops: CDR1 SGDLS, CDR2 YYNGEE. Filled out from reference TRBV9 and TRBJ1-1, the complete variable domain reads DSGVTQTPKHLITATGQRVTLRCSPRSGDLSVYWYQQSLDQGLQFLIQYYNGEERAKGNILERFSAQQFPDLHSELNLSSLELGDSALYFCASSAPKTGILNTEAFFGQGTRLTVV.

The chain is built from TRBV6-5 and TRBJ1-1, with TRBD1 identical over 8 bases. This CDR3 is built from 11 residues. Germline V CDR1 and CDR2: MNHEY, SVGAGI. CDR3 residues: CSGQGACEAFF. CDR3 coding DNA: TGTTCCGGCCAGGGGGCTTGCGAAGCTTTCTTT.

The CDR3 spells CASSPGTELPGKLFF. The CDR3 nucleotides read TGTGCCAGCAGCCCCGGGACAGAGCTCCCTGGAAAACTGTTTTTT. This sequence joins TRBV5-4 and TRBJ1-4; 7 bases match TRBD1. The CDR3 length is 15 residues. CDR1 is SGHNT, CDR2 YYREEE, per germline (reference sequence). V lost 4 bases, J lost 10 bases, and 13 bases stayed unmatched. Looking up the rest from reference TRBV5-4 and TRBJ1-4 gives the full variable domain: ETGVTQSPTHLIKTRGQQVTLRCSSQSGHNTVSWYQQALGQGPQFIFQYYREEENGRGNFPPRFSGLQFPNYSSELNVNALELDDSALYLCASSPGTELPGKLFFGSGTQLSVL.

The rearrangement joins TRBV3-1 (or the pseudogene TRBV3-2) to TRBJ2-1; TRBD2 matches 13 bases. Trimming at V came to 4 bases and at J to 4 bases, leaving 4 bases not matched to a gene. The CDR3 consists of 16 residues. CDR1 LGHDT and CDR2 YNNKEL come from the germline V gene (reference sequence). The CDR3, as DNA: TGTGCCAGCAGCCCGACTAGCGGGGGGCGTTACAATGAGCAGTTCTTC. This gives the protein CASSPTSGGRYNEQFF.

Only one count was recorded for this clone. The gene calls are TRBV9 and TRBJ2-7, with D possibly matching TRBD1 (6 bases). The germline V gene encodes CDR1 SGDLS and CDR2 YYNGEE. The V gene lost 4 bases and the J gene lost 5 bases, with 25 bases spanning the gap. CDR3 length: 17 amino acids. This CDR3 is CASSPRESYRVVNEQYF. CDR3 coding DNA: TGTGCCAGCAGCCCCCGGGAATCGTACAGGGTCGTCAACGAGCAGTACTTC.

V usage is TRBV3-1 (or the pseudogene TRBV3-2) and J usage is TRBJ1-2; D remains unclear. There are 14 residues in the CDR3. Trimming pared 5 bases from V and 5 bases from J, leaving 15 bases between. Germline loops: CDR1 LGHDT, CDR2 YNNKEL (reference sequence). In DNA form, the CDR3 reads TGTGCCAGCAGCTCCCGGGAGGCGGGATATGGCTACACCTTC. As protein: CASSSREAGYGYTF.

The chain combines TRBV6-5 with TRBJ1-3; unclear D gene. Trimming took 9 bases from V and 1 from J, leaving 7 bases between them. The V gene's germline CDR1 is MNHEY and CDR2 SVGAGI. This CDR3 contains 12 residues. The CDR3 DNA is TGTGCCAGTGAGGGTTCTGGAAACACCATATATTTT. Translation gives CASEGSGNTIYF.

The chain recombines TRBV6-6 with TRBJ1-2; 7 nucleotides match TRBD1. This CDR3 comprises 15 residues. Losses at the gene ends were 4 bases for V and 6 bases for J; bases not matched to a gene: 11. CDR1 is MNHNY, CDR2 SVGAGI, per germline (reference sequence). CDR3 amino acids: CASSSTGTDVDGYTF. The CDR3 DNA is TGTGCCAGCAGTTCGACCGGGACAGACGTAGATGGCTACACCTTC.

This chain links TRBV2 with TRBJ1-3; D uncertain. Trimming took off 4 bases at V and 4 bases at J, with 8 bases between the two ends. Germline V gene sequence: CDR1 SNHLY, CDR2 FYNNEI. The CDR3 is 13 amino acids. The CDR3 region has the DNA TGTGCCAGCAGTGGAGGGCCGGGAAACACCATATATTTT. Its protein is CASSGGPGNTIYF.

J is TRBJ2-1 and V is TRBV4-1; the D is unclear. V was clipped by 3 bases and J by 3 bases, with 12 bases between them. From germline, CDR1 is MGHRA and CDR2 YSYEKL. The CDR3 runs to 15 residues. CDR3 coding DNA: TGCGCCAGCAGCCAGGCCGCGGATGACTACAATGAGCAGTTCTTC. As protein: CASSQAADDYNEQFF.

The gene calls are TRBV21-1 and TRBJ2-7; the table's D call of TRBD1 was not tested on the DNA. TRBV21-1 is designated a pseudogene. This CDR3 spans 14 amino acids. The CDR3 DNA reads as TGTGCCAGCAGCAAGGAAGGGGGCTACGGGGAGCAGTACTTC. Residues: CASSKEGGYGEQYF.

V usage is TRBV19 and J usage is TRBJ1-2; possibly TRBD1 for D (5 bases). CDR1 and CDR2 (germline): LNHDA, SQIVND (reference sequence). V was cut by 7 bases and J by 0 bases, with 9 bases left in between. The CDR3 runs 13 residues. CDR3 loop: CASNDSPNYGYTF. As DNA, the CDR3 is TGTGCCAGTAACGACAGCCCTAACTATGGCTACACCTTC.

The chain combines TRBV28 with TRBJ2-7; 9 bases map to TRBD1. With 3 bases clipped from V and 5 bases from J, the junction kept 5 bases outside the gene matches. Germline values: CDR1 MDHEN, CDR2 SYDVKM. The CDR3 spans 14 residues. CDR3 sequence (DNA): TGTGCCAGCAGTTTTGGGACAGGGAGAAACGAGCAGTACTTC. Its protein is CASSFGTGRNEQYF.

J is TRBJ2-7 and V is TRBV15, with D possibly being TRBD2 (7 bases). CDR1 is LNHNV and CDR2 is YYDKDF in the germline V gene (reference sequence). CDR3 length equals 14 residues. Trimming cost V 5 bases and J 5 bases, with 16 bases left between them. The chain's CDR3 is CATSLGPGGHEQYF. CDR3 nucleotide sequence: TGTGCCACCAGCTTAGGCCCGGGGGGCCACGAGCAGTACTTC.

The chain couples TRBV4-1 to TRBJ1-2; TRBD1 is a possible D gene (5 bases). CDR3 size: 14 residues. Germline CDR1 MGHRA, CDR2 YSYEKL. Trimming left V 1 base short and J 8 bases short, with 14 bases between. CDR3 loop: CASSQVGGERGYTF. CDR3 coding DNA: TGCGCCAGCAGCCAAGTGGGGGGAGAAAGGGGCTACACCTTC.

This chain joins TRBV5-1 and TRBJ1-1; D is undetermined. V was shortened by 0 bases and J by 1 base, with 7 bases between the two germline ends. Germline V CDR1 and CDR2: SGHRS, YFSETQ. CDR3 length: 14 residues. The CDR3 DNA reads as TGCGCCAGCAGCTTGGGACACCCGAACACTGAAGCTTTCTTT. Its protein is CASSLGHPNTEAFF.

V usage is TRBV19 and J usage is TRBJ2-7; tentatively, D is TRBD2 (6 bases). CDR1 is LNHDA and CDR2 is SQIVND in the germline V gene (reference sequence). There are 15 residues in the CDR3. V was cut by 6 bases and J by 2 bases, with 17 bases left in between. CDR3 sequence reads: CASSPLGGGTYEQYF. The CDR3 DNA follows: TGTGCCAGTAGCCCTTTGGGTGGAGGGACCTACGAGCAGTACTTC.

This clone was seen more than once but under ten times. This rearrangement joins TRBV6-5 to TRBJ1-2; 8 nucleotides line up with TRBD1. The CDR3 is 14 residues long. J lost 8 bases, V lost 2 bases, and 7 bases had no gene match. Germline V gene lookup returns CDR1 MNHEY and CDR2 SVGAGI. The CDR3 nucleotides read TGTGCCAGCAGTTACGCCTCAGGGGGCGCAGGCTACACCTTC. Encoded protein: CASSYASGGAGYTF.